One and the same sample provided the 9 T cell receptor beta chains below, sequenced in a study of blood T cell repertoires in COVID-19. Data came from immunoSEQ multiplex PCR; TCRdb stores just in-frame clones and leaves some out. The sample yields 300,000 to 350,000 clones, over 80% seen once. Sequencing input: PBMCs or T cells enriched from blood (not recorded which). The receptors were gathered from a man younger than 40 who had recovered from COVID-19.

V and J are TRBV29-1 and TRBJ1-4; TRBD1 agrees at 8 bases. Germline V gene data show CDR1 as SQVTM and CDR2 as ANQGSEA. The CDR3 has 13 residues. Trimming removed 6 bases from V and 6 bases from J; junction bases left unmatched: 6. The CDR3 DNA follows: TGCAGCGTGCTGACAGGGGAAGATGAAAAACTGTTTTTT. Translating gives CSVLTGEDEKLFF.

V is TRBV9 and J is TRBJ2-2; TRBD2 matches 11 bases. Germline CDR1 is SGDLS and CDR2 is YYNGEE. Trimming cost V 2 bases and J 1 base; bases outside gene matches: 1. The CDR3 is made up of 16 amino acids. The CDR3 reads CASSVTSGGNTGELFF. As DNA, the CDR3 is TGTGCCAGCAGCGTTACTAGCGGGGGGAACACCGGGGAGCTGTTTTTT.

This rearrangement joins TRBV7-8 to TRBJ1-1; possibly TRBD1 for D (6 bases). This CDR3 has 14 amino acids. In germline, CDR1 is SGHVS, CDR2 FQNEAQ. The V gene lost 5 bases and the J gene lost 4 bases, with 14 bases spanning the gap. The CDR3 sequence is CASSPAGASTEAFF. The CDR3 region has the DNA TGTGCCAGCAGCCCCGCAGGGGCTAGCACTGAAGCTTTCTTT.

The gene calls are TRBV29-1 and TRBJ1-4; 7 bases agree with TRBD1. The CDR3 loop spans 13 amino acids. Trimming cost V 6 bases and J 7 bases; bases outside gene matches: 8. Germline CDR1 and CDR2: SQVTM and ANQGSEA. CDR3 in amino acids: CSVTQGGGEKLFF. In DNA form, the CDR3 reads TGCAGCGTGACCCAGGGGGGCGGTGAAAAACTGTTTTTT.

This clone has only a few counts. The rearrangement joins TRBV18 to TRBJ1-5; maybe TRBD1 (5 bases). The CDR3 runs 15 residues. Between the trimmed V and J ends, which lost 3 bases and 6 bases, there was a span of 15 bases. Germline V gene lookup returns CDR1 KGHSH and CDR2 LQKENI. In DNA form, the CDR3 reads TGTGCCAGCTCACCCTCAAAGGGGATCAGTCAGCCCCAGCATTTT. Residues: CASSPSKGISQPQHF. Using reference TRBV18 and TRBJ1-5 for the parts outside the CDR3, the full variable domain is NAGVMQNPRHLVRRRGQEARLRCSPMKGHSHVYWYRQLPEEGLKFMVYLQKENIIDESGMPKERFSAEFPKEGPSILRIQQVVRGDSAAYFCASSPSKGISQPQHFGDGTRLSIL.

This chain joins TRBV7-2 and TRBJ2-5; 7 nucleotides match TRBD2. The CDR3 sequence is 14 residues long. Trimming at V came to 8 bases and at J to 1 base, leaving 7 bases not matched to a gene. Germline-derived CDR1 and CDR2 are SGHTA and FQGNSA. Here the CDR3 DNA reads TGTGCCAGCGGGGGGGGAGCGGGCCAAGAGACCCAGTACTTC. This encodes CASGGGAGQETQYF. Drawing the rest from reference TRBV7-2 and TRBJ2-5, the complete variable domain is GAGVSQSPSNKVTEKGKDVELRCDPISGHTALYWYRQSLGQGLEFLIYFQGNSAPDKSGLPSDRFSAERTGGSVSTLTIQRTQQEDSAVYLCASGGGAGQETQYFGPGTRLLVL.

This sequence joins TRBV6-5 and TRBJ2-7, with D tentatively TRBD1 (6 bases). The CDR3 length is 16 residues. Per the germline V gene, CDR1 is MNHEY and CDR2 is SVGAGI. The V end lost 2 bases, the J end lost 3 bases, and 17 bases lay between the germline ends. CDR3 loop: CASSYSTGRFGYEQYF. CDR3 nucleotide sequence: TGTGCCAGCAGTTACAGTACAGGGCGGTTCGGCTACGAGCAGTACTTC.

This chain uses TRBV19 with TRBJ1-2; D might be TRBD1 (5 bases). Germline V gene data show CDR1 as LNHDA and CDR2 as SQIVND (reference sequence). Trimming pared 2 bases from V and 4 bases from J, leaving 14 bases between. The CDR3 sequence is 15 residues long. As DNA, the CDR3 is TGTGCCAGTAGTATAACAGGATATCGGAGCTATGGCTACACCTTC. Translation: CASSITGYRSYGYTF.

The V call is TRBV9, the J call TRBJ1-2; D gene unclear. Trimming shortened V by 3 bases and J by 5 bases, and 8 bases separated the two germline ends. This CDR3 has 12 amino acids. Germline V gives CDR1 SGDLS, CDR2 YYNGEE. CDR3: CASSAGSYGYTF. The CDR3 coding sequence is TGTGCCAGCAGCGCAGGTTCTTATGGCTACACCTTC.